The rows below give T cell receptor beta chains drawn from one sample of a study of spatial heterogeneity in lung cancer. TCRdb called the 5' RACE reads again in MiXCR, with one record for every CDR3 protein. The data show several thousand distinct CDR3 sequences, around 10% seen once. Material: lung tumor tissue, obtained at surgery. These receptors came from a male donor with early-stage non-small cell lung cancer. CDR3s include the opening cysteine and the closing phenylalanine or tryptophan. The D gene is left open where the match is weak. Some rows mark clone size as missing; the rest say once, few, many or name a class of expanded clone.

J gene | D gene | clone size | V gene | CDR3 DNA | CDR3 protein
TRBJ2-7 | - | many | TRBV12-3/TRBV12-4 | TGTGCCAGCAGTTTCTCTGGGTCGTGGCGGAAGAGCTCCTACGAGCAGTACTTC | CASSFSGSWRKSSYEQYF
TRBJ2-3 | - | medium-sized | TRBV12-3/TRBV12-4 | TGTGCCAGCAGTTTACCAGATACGCAGTATTTT | CASSLPDTQYF
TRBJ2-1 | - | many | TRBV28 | TGTGCCAGCCTATTTAGGGGAAGCTCCTACAATGAGCAGTTCTTC | CASLFRGSSYNEQFF
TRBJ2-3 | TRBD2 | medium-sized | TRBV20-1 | TGCAGTGTTCTCCTAGCGGGAAGGGCAGATACGCAGTATTTT | CSVLLAGRADTQYF
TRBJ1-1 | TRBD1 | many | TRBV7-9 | TGTGCCAGCAGCTTAGGGCAGGGGGGATGGGAGAACACTGAAGCTTTCTTT | CASSLGQGGWENTEAFF
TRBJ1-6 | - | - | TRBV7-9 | TGTGCCAGCAGCTTATTACAGTCGGGTGATTCACACCTCCACTTT | CASSLLQSGDSHLHF
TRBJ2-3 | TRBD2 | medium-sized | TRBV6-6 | TGTGCCAGCAGTTACGCTAGCGGGAGGGGTCATATAGTTACAGATACGCAGTATTTT | CASSYASGRGHIVTDTQYF
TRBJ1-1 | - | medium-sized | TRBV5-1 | TGCGCCAGCAGCTTGGTTGATGTTGGCACTGAAGCTTTCTTT | CASSLVDVGTEAFF
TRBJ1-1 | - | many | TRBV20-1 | TGCAGTGCTAGCCGTTGGGGGGGCACTGAAGCTTTCTTT | CSASRWGGTEAFF
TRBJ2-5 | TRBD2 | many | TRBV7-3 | TGTGCCAGCAGCCAGTGGGGCCCTCAACTCCGACTAGCGGGGGCACAAGAGACCCAGTACTTC | CASSQWGPQLRLAGAQETQYF
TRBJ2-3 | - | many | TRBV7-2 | TGTGCCAGCAGCTTAAGGGGTCCAGATACGCAGTATTTT | CASSLRGPDTQYF
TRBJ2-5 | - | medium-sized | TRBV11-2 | TGTGCCAGCAGCCGTACCCGAGGGACACAAGAGACCCAGTACTTC | CASSRTRGTQETQYF
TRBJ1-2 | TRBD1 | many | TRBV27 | TGTGCCAGCAGTTTCACGGGACAGAACTATGGCTACACCTTC | CASSFTGQNYGYTF
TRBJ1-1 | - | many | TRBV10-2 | TGCGCCAGCAGTGAGGTTCAGGGAAACACTGAAGCTTTCTTT | CASSEVQGNTEAFF
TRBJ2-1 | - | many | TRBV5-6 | TGTGCCAGCAGTCCTCTAGGGGGTTACGAGAATGAGCAGTTCTTC | CASSPLGGYENEQFF
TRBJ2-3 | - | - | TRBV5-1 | TGCGCCAGCAATGCAGCGGCTAGCACAGATACGCAGTATTTT | CASNAAASTDTQYF
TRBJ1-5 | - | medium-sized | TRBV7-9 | TGTGCCAGCAGCTTCCCTGGAGATCAGCCCCAGCATTTT | CASSFPGDQPQHF
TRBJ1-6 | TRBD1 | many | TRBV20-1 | TGCAGTGCTACAGGGACAGCCTTTAATTCACCCCTCCACTTT | CSATGTAFNSPLHF
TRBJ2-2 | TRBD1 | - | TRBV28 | TGTGCCAGCAGTCTGACAGGGGGCTCCAGGGAGCTGTTTTTT | CASSLTGGSRELFF
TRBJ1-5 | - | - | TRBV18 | TGTGCCAGCTCACCAACGGAGGCTGATCAGCCCCAGCATTTT | CASSPTEADQPQHF
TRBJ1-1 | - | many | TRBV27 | TGTGCCAGCAGTCCCCCGGGGAGGGGAGCTGAAGCTTTCTTT | CASSPPGRGAEAFF
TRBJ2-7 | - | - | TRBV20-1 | TGCAGTTATAGACTGAGGAACACCTACGAGCAGTACTTC | CSYRLRNTYEQYF
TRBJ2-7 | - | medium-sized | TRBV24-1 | TGTGCCACCAGTGACCGATCCCTCGAGCAGTACTTC | CATSDRSLEQYF
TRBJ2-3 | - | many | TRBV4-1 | TGCGCCAGCAGCCAAGAGTGGGATGAGGGGGATGTTGCTGATACGCAGTATTTT | CASSQEWDEGDVADTQYF
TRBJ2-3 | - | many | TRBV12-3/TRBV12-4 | TGTGCCAGCAGTTTAGGGGCTAGTGGTACGCAGTATTTT | CASSLGASGTQYF
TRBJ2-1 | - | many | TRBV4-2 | TGTGCCAGCAGCCAAGAGAAAGGGGGGTGGGGCTACAATGAGCAGTTCTTC | CASSQEKGGWGYNEQFF
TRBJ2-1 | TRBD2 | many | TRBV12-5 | TGTGCTAGTGGTTTGGTAGCGGGGGTCCCTCCGTTCTTC | CASGLVAGVPPFF
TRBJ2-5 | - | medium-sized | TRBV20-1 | TGCAGTGCTAGAGTAAGCAGGGCCCAAGAGACCCAGTACTTC | CSARVSRAQETQYF
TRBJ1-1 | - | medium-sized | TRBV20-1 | TGCAGTGCTAGAGACGCAGGGCTAGAGCACACTGAAGCTTTCTTT | CSARDAGLEHTEAFF
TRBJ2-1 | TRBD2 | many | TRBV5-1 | TGCGCCAGCAGCTTGGTCCTAGCGGGGGGTGTCAATGAGCAGTTCTTC | CASSLVLAGGVNEQFF
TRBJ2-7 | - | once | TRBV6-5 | TGTGCCAGCAGTTACTCAAGGCGCAGGTACGAGCAGTACTTC | CASSYSRRRYEQYF
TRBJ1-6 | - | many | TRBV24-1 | TGTGCCACCAGTGCAGGCAGGCTGCTACCCCTCCACTTT | CATSAGRLLPLHF
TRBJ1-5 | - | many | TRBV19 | TGTGCCAGTAGTCCTCAGCCCCAGCATTTT | CASSPQPQHF
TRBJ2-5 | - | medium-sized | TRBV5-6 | TGTGCCAGCAGGTTTCAGGGAGGGGGAGAGACCCAGTACTTC | CASRFQGGGETQYF
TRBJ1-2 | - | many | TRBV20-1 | TGCAGTGCTAGTCATAGGGGTGGCTACACCTTC | CSASHRGGYTF
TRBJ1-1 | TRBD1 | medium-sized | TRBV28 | TGTGCCAGCAGCTTAGGACAGGGCTTTCGCACTGAAGCTTTCTTT | CASSLGQGFRTEAFF
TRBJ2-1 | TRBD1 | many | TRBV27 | TGTGCCAGCAGTTTCCACGACAGGGGGCGCCTGTTCTTC | CASSFHDRGRLFF
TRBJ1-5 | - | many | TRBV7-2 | TGTGCCAGCAGCTTAGGTGTAACAGGCTCGCAGCCCCAGCATTTT | CASSLGVTGSQPQHF
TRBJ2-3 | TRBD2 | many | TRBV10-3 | TGTGCCATCAGACTAGCGGGGGCCCTCACAGATACGCAGTATTTT | CAIRLAGALTDTQYF
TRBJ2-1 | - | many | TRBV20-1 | TGCAGTGCTACTTTATCGAGCTCCTACAATGAGCAGTTCTTC | CSATLSSSYNEQFF